These 14 T cell receptor beta chains came from one sample sequenced in a study of cytomegalovirus exposure and HLA in healthy donors. The PCR made use of 60 Vbeta and 13 Jbeta primers. Method: immunoSEQ multiplex PCR; TCRdb's copy keeps in-frame clones and lacks some. The sample includes 85,000 to 100,000 clones, 75% to 85% of them seen just once. The source material was PBMCs. All receptors come from a male donor in good health and CMV-seropositive.

The chain combines TRBV14 with TRBJ2-1, with D uncertain. The CDR3 is 13 residues long. V lost 1 base, J lost 8 bases, and 9 bases lay in between. Germline loops: CDR1 SGHDN, CDR2 FVKESK. The CDR3 bases are TGTGCCAGCAGCCAAGGGTTACGCGATGAGCAGTTCTTC. Translation gives CASSQGLRDEQFF.

This rearrangement joins TRBV2 to TRBJ2-7; 9 nucleotides match TRBD1. There are 12 residues in the CDR3. CDR1 and CDR2 (germline): SNHLY, FYNNEI. With V trimmed by 8 bases and J by 5 bases, 4 bases remained unmatched. The chain's CDR3 is CASGRTGDEQYF. CDR3 coding DNA: TGTGCCAGCGGCCGGACAGGGGACGAGCAGTACTTC.

The rearrangement joins TRBV5-4 to TRBJ1-1, with a possible D match to TRBD1 (5 bases). The V gene lost 2 bases and the J gene lost 4 bases, with 12 bases spanning the gap. The length of the CDR3 is 14 residues. Germline CDR1 SGHNT, CDR2 YYREEE (reference sequence). CDR3 nucleotides: TGTGCCAGCAGCTTCGGGGGGGTCGGCACTGAAGCTTTCTTT. It encodes CASSFGGVGTEAFF.

J is TRBJ1-3 and V is TRBV29-1, with D possibly matching TRBD1 (6 bases). V was cut by 2 bases and J by 0 bases, with 8 bases left in between. The V gene's germline CDR1 is SQVTM and CDR2 ANQGSEA. This CDR3 is built from 14 residues. This chain's CDR3 is CSVELQGSGNTIYF. Here the CDR3 DNA reads TGCAGCGTTGAACTACAGGGCTCTGGAAACACCATATATTTT.

The chain joins TRBV9 to TRBJ2-1; the match to TRBD2 covers 12 bases. The CDR3 contains 20 residues. V dropped 4 bases and J dropped 0; count of bases not matched to a gene: 14. CDR1 is SGDLS, CDR2 YYNGEE, per germline. The CDR3, as DNA: TGTGCCAGCAGCCCCACTTTGACTAGCGGGGGCCCAAGCTCCTACAATGAGCAGTTCTTC. Its translation is CASSPTLTSGGPSSYNEQFF.

This sequence joins TRBV5-1 and TRBJ2-1; 8 nucleotides align to TRBD2. This CDR3 has 15 amino acids. Germline CDR1 SGHRS, CDR2 YFSETQ. Trimming cost V 2 bases and J 2 bases; bases outside gene matches: 3. The CDR3 nucleotides are TGCGCCAGCAGCTTAGCGGGGGTTCCCTACAATGAGCAGTTCTTC. Translating it yields CASSLAGVPYNEQFF.

This clone appeared a few times. The chain uses TRBV4-2 and TRBJ2-7; maybe TRBD2 (6 bases). The CDR3 is made up of 15 amino acids. Germline lookup yields CDR1 LGHNA and CDR2 YNFKEQ. Trimming pared 3 bases from V and 2 bases from J, leaving 14 bases between. The CDR3 nucleotides read TGTGCCAGCAGCCAGGCTAGCGCAACCACCTACGAGCAGTACTTC. Protein product: CASSQASATTYEQYF.

The J gene is TRBJ1-2, the V gene TRBV10-2; TRBD1 is a possible D gene (6 bases). Germline V gene data show CDR1 as WSHSY and CDR2 as SAAADI. CDR3 length equals 15 residues. The V and J ends lost 7 bases and 5 bases respectively, with 20 bases between them. The CDR3 here is CASTSITGTGYGYTF. In DNA form, the CDR3 reads TGCGCCAGCACGTCGATAACAGGGACGGGGTATGGCTACACCTTC.

This clone was found once. One end of the junction is discordant with germline, which a read error may explain. V and J are TRBV7-9 and TRBJ2-2; 9 nucleotides agree with TRBD2. The length of the CDR3 is 16 residues. The germline V gene has CDR1 SEHNR and CDR2 FQNEAQ (reference sequence). CDR3 in amino acids: CSSGSSGALNTGELFF. The CDR3 DNA is TGTTCCAGCGGGTCTAGCGGGGCCCTAAACACCGGGGAGCTGTTTTTT.

The V gene is TRBV4-1, the J gene TRBJ1-1, with D perhaps TRBD1 (6 bases). The CDR3 is 15 residues long. With 1 base removed from V and 4 bases from J, the gap between germline ends came to 13 bases. Germline assignment: CDR1 MGHRA and CDR2 YSYEKL. The CDR3 is CASSQVIVGGTEAFF. The CDR3 DNA sequence: TGCGCCAGCAGCCAAGTTATTGTAGGGGGCACTGAAGCTTTCTTT.

The V gene is TRBV19, the J gene TRBJ1-5, with 9 bases lining up with TRBD1. The V and J ends lost 10 bases and 6 bases, in that order; junction bases with no gene match: 16. The CDR3 consists of 16 residues. The germline V gene has CDR1 LNHDA and CDR2 SQIVND (reference sequence). The CDR3, as DNA: TGTGCCACCAGACATGGACAGGGGATGGGATTTCAGCCCCAGCATTTT. Translating gives CATRHGQGMGFQPQHF.

The chain joins TRBV19 to TRBJ2-1; D remains ambiguous. Trimming shortened V by 1 base and J by 0 bases, and 7 bases separated the two germline ends. This CDR3 is built from 15 residues. CDR1 LNHDA and CDR2 SQIVND come from the germline V gene (reference sequence). In DNA, the CDR3 is TGTGCCAGTAGTATAGCCCCGAGCTCCTACAATGAGCAGTTCTTC. It specifies CASSIAPSSYNEQFF.

This chain joins TRBV5-4 and TRBJ2-1; 9 bases match TRBD2. This CDR3 is built from 16 residues. The trim removed 4 bases at V and 4 bases at J, leaving 9 bases unmatched. The germline CDR1 and CDR2 sequences are SGHNT and YYREEE (reference sequence). The CDR3, as DNA: TGTGCCAGCAGCGACCCTCCAGCGGGGGGTTACAATGAGCAGTTCTTC. Translating it yields CASSDPPAGGYNEQFF.

The chain has TRBV29-1 and TRBJ2-3; D is perhaps TRBD2 (5 bases). CDR1 SQVTM and CDR2 ANQGSEA come from the germline V gene. The CDR3 has 11 amino acids. Trimming shortened V by 6 bases and J by 6 bases, and 10 bases separated the two germline ends. The CDR3 is CSVSAGDTQYF. For the CDR3, the DNA is TGCAGCGTCTCGGCGGGCGATACGCAGTATTTT.